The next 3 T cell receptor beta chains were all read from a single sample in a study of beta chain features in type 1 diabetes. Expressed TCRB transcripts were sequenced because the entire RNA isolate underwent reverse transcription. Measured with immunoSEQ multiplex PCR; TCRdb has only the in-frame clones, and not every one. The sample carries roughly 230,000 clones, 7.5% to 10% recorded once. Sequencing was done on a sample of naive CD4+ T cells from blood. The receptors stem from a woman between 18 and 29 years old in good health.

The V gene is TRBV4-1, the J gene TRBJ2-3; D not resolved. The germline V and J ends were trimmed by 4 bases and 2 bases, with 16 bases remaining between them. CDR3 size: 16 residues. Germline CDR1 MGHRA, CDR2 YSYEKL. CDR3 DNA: TGCGCCAGCAGCCCCGCGGCGGCGGCCTCCACAGATACGCAGTATTTT. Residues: CASSPAAAASTDTQYF.

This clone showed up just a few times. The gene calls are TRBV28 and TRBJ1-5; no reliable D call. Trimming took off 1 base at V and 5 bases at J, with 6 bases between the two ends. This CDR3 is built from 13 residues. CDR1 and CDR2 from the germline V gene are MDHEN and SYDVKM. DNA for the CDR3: TGTGCCAGCAGTTTATCGGTGGATCAGCCCCAGCATTTT. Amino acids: CASSLSVDQPQHF.

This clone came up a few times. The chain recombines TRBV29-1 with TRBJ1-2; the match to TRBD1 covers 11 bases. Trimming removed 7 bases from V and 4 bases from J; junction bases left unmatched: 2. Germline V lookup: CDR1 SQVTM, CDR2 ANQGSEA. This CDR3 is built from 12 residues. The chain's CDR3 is CSGTGGGYGYTF. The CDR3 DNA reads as TGCAGCGGGACAGGGGGCGGCTATGGCTACACCTTC.